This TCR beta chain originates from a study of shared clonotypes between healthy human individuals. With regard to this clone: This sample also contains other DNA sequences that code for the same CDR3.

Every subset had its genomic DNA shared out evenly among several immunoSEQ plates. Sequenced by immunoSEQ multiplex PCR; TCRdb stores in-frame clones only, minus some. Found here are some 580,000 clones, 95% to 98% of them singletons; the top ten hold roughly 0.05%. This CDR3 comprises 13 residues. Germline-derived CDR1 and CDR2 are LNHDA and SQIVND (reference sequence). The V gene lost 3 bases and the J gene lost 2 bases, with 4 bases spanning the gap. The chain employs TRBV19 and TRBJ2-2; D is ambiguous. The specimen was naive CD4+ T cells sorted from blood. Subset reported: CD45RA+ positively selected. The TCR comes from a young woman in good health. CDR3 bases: TGTGCCAGTAGTATCGTTAACACCGGGGAGCTGTTTTTT. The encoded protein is CASSIVNTGELFF.